One and the same sample provided the 8 T cell receptor beta chains below, sequenced in a study of blood T cell repertoires in COVID-19 (dated by TCRdb to about 2020). Library prep was done by the immunoSEQ multiplex PCR assay. TCRdb retrieved this table from immuneACCESS and kept in-frame rearrangements only. Not all clones are present; in checked studies, unresolved V genes account for under half, and no reason is known for the remainder. The sample table records more than 200,000 clones; approximately 80% of these occur just once. The ten most abundant clones make up about 4% of the sample. Sequenced sample: PBMCs or T cells enriched from blood (not recorded which). The receptors come from a young man with acute COVID-19.

The V call is TRBV9, the J call TRBJ2-5, with 7 bases matching TRBD2. Germline CDR1 is SGDLS and CDR2 is YYNGEE. Trimming cost V 3 bases and J 1 base; bases outside gene matches: 9. The CDR3 has 16 amino acids. DNA for the CDR3: TGTGCCAGCAGCGGCGGGATAGGGAGGGGCCAAGAGACCCAGTACTTC. Translation: CASSGGIGRGQETQYF.

V gene TRBV27 combines with J gene TRBJ1-2, with 10 bases lining up with TRBD1. From germline, CDR1 is MNHEY and CDR2 SMNVEV (reference sequence). J was trimmed by 7 bases and V by 5 bases; bases with no gene match: 16. The CDR3 spans 17 residues. This CDR3 is CASSRDYPGQGFGGYTF. The CDR3 nucleotides are TGTGCCAGCAGTCGAGACTATCCGGGACAGGGGTTTGGTGGCTACACCTTC.

CDR3 sequence: CASNKGWMNTEAFF. The CDR3 DNA is TGTGCCAGTAACAAGGGGTGGATGAACACTGAAGCTTTCTTT. The rearrangement joins TRBV19 to TRBJ1-1, with D maybe TRBD1 (5 bases). With 7 bases removed from V and 0 bases from J, the gap between germline ends came to 12 bases. The germline V gene has CDR1 LNHDA and CDR2 SQIVND (reference sequence). The CDR3 loop spans 14 amino acids.

This clone was observed many times. The V gene is TRBV27, the J gene TRBJ1-2, with D hard to call. This CDR3 has 14 residues. V was clipped by 0 bases and J by 0 bases, with 5 bases between them. Per the germline V gene, CDR1 is MNHEY and CDR2 is SMNVEV (reference sequence). Here the CDR3 reads CASSLSRSNYGYTF. The CDR3 nucleotides are TGTGCCAGCAGTTTATCTCGGTCTAACTATGGCTACACCTTC.

The J gene is TRBJ1-1, the V gene TRBV5-1; weak D call: TRBD1 (5 bases). The CDR3 contains 15 residues. Trimming took 0 bases from V and 4 from J, leaving 13 bases between them. Per germline, CDR1 SGHRS and CDR2 YFSETQ. The DNA for the CDR3 is TGCGCCAGCAGCTTGGATCGGGGGAGCGGCACTGAAGCTTTCTTT. It is translated as CASSLDRGSGTEAFF.

This clone was recorded at least ten times. V gene TRBV9 combines with J gene TRBJ2-7; 7 nucleotides match TRBD1. V dropped 0 bases and J dropped 7; count of bases not matched to a gene: 4. CDR1 and CDR2 from the germline V gene are SGDLS and YYNGEE. The CDR3 consists of 13 residues. In nucleotides, the CDR3 is TGTGCCAGCAGCGTAGAGGGACAGCAAGAGCAGTACTTC. Encoded protein: CASSVEGQQEQYF.

The chain is built from TRBV4-1 and TRBJ2-1; 12 nucleotides align to TRBD2. The junction had 8 bases not matched to a gene; V was cut back by 0 bases and J by 2 bases. Germline V gives CDR1 MGHRA, CDR2 YSYEKL. The length of the CDR3 is 19 residues. This CDR3 reads CASSQDLTSGGLTYNEQFF. Written as DNA, the CDR3 is TGCGCCAGCAGCCAAGATCTGACTAGCGGGGGATTAACCTACAATGAGCAGTTCTTC.

This clone was observed at least ten times. The V call is TRBV19, the J call TRBJ1-5, with TRBD1 matching over 7 bases. Trimming took 3 bases from V and 3 from J; bases not matched to a gene: 5. CDR3 length equals 15 residues. In germline, CDR1 is LNHDA, CDR2 SQIVND (reference sequence). This CDR3 reads CASSIGRGDNQPQHF. The CDR3 DNA sequence: TGTGCCAGTAGTATTGGCAGGGGGGACAATCAGCCCCAGCATTTT.